The T cell receptor beta chain under discussion was sequenced for a study of blood T cell repertoires in COVID-19. For the study at large: Spain, Italy and the United States supplied samples that represented acute and convalescent COVID-19. The cDNA or gDNA used as material had been derived from T cells, B-cell-depleted T cells, or PBMCs.

Which cohort a participant joined came from the clinical history participants gave. TCRdb's table, derived via immunoSEQ multiplex PCR, lists solely in-frame clones and lacks some. The sample records about 260,000 clones, about nine tenths being singletons. Germline V gene lookup returns CDR1 PRHDT and CDR2 FYEKMQ (reference sequence). Trimming stripped 5 bases from V and 1 base from J, with 15 bases between. The CDR3 consists of 16 residues. The material sequenced was PBMCs or T cells enriched from blood (not recorded which). This TCR was sampled from a woman aged 25 to 39 with acute COVID-19. The chain links TRBV13 to TRBJ2-1; D unresolved. The DNA for the CDR3 is TGTGCCAGCAGCCCCGCTGCTGGAGATTCCTACAATGAGCAGTTCTTC. It encodes CASSPAAGDSYNEQFF.